The clone carrying this T cell receptor (beta chain) turned up a few times. Its antigen is undetermined. Germline lookup yields CDR1 SGHRS and CDR2 YFSETQ. V lost 0 bases and J lost 4, with 13 bases in between. The CDR3 covers 15 residues. These data originate in a study of T cells after yellow fever vaccination. General study findings and limits: Although most clonotypes did not, a small share appeared in both CD4 and CD8 compartments. Within FACS-sorted repertoires, abundant clonotypes contaminating from the bulk population could be present. At about 97% for CD4 and about 88% for CD8, most primary-vaccination clones showed up again after the booster.

Template-switching 5'RACE yielded the TCR cDNA; a universal primer site and UMIs were added in the process. TCRdb processed the 5' RACE reads anew with MiXCR; each CDR3 protein has one entry. The table records some 600,000 distinct CDR3 sequences, 12% of them present only once. The source material was PBMCs, sampled on the day of the yellow fever booster vaccination. The V gene is TRBV5-1, the J gene TRBJ2-5; no reliable D call. The receptor's source is a man aged 25 to 40 who received the YFV17D yellow fever vaccine. CDR3 sequence: CASSLEWSERETQYF. The CDR3 DNA is TGCGCCAGCAGCTTGGAATGGTCCGAGCGAGAGACCCAGTACTTC.